This entry lists 13 T cell receptor beta chains sequenced from one sample in a study of T-cell memory formation after mild COVID-19. TCRdb reanalysed the 5' RACE reads using MiXCR and keeps one entry per CDR3 protein. The data show roughly 49,000 distinct CDR3 sequences, roughly a quarter seen once. Material for sequencing was PBMCs or a T cell subset sorted from them (not recorded which). The origin of the receptors is a man aged 18 to 29 who had mild COVID-19 (a few samples of this study predate the infection). Cell type and time point are not known.

This clonotype showed up just once. The chain combines TRBV12-3 or TRBV12-4 with TRBJ2-3; TRBD2 might be the D (6 bases). With 5 bases removed from V and 0 bases from J, the gap between germline ends came to 18 bases. The CDR3 is 17 amino acids. The CDR3 sequence: CASSIPVEGVSTDTQYF. CDR3 DNA sequence: TGTGCCAGCAGTATCCCTGTGGAGGGCGTAAGCACAGATACGCAGTATTTT.

V gene TRBV7-2 combines with J gene TRBJ2-3; 9 nucleotides line up with TRBD2. Germline CDR1 SGHTA, CDR2 FQGNSA. There are 16 residues in the CDR3. V was pared by 4 bases and J by 6 bases, with 11 bases of the junction left unmatched. CDR3 DNA: TGTGCCAGCAGCTCTTTCGCGGGGGGGGCCGGTGATACGCAGTATTTT. It encodes CASSSFAGGAGDTQYF.

This clonotype was counted only a few times. The chain recombines TRBV27 with TRBJ2-3; 9 bases are a match to TRBD1. The CDR3 contains 15 residues. CDR1 and CDR2 from the germline V gene are MNHEY and SMNVEV (reference sequence). V lost 6 bases to trimming and J lost 1 base; unmatched junction nucleotides: 5. CDR3 loop: CASSLGQGGTDTQYF. In DNA, the CDR3 is TGTGCCAGCAGCCTGGGACAGGGAGGCACAGATACGCAGTATTTT.

A few counts support this clonotype. This chain uses TRBV4-1 with TRBJ2-5, with D possibly being TRBD2 (5 bases). The germline gives CDR1 MGHRA, CDR2 YSYEKL. Between the trimmed V and J ends, which lost 5 bases and 0 bases, there was a span of 13 bases. This CDR3 is built from 15 residues. CDR3 DNA sequence: TGCGCCAGCAGCTCCTTTCGGGGATACCAAGAGACCCAGTACTTC. Its translation: CASSSFRGYQETQYF.

The chain couples TRBV6-5 to TRBJ1-2; D might be TRBD1 (5 bases). The germline CDR1 and CDR2 sequences are MNHEY and SVGAGI. Trimming cost V 2 bases and J 0 bases, with 10 bases left between them. This CDR3 has 15 residues. The CDR3 coding sequence is TGTGCCAGCAGTTACCGCAGGGTTGCTAACTATGGCTACACCTTC. Translated: CASSYRRVANYGYTF.

This clonotype occurred many times. The chain has TRBV2 and TRBJ2-7; 7 nucleotides agree with TRBD1. Germline CDR1 reads SNHLY; CDR2 reads FYNNEI. Unmatched junction bases numbered 13, after V lost 3 bases and J lost 5 bases. The CDR3 is made up of 16 amino acids. This CDR3 reads CASSDPVSTGIHEQYF. CDR3 DNA: TGTGCCAGCAGTGACCCCGTTTCGACAGGGATCCACGAGCAGTACTTC.

This chain uses TRBV4-3 with TRBJ1-2; D ambiguous. This CDR3 contains 14 residues. The germline CDR1 and CDR2 sequences are LGHNA and YSLEER. Between the trimmed V and J ends, which lost 0 bases and 4 bases, there was a span of 9 bases. This CDR3 is CASSQDGTSYGYTF. In DNA, the CDR3 is TGCGCCAGCAGCCAAGACGGTACCTCCTATGGCTACACCTTC.

This clonotype was detected a few times. This chain joins TRBV13 and TRBJ1-1; possibly TRBD1 for D (5 bases). This CDR3 spans 15 amino acids. From germline, CDR1 is PRHDT and CDR2 FYEKMQ (reference sequence). V shed 0 bases and J shed 5 bases, with 13 bases lying between them. The CDR3 nucleotides are TGTGCCAGCAGCTTAGGGGCTGGGGGAGTAACTGAAGCTTTCTTT. Translation gives CASSLGAGGVTEAFF.

This clonotype turned up a few times. The rearrangement joins TRBV29-1 to TRBJ2-5; D unresolved. V lost 3 bases, J lost 2 bases, and 10 bases lay in between. Germline CDR1 and CDR2: SQVTM and ANQGSEA. The CDR3 spans 13 residues. The DNA of the CDR3 is TGCAGCGTTGATGGAGCGTTTCAAGAGACCCAGTACTTC. This translates into CSVDGAFQETQYF.

The V call is TRBV2, the J call TRBJ2-5; D call uncertain. From germline, CDR1 is SNHLY and CDR2 FYNNEI. The CDR3 sequence is 15 residues long. Trimming pared 1 base from V and 0 bases from J, leaving 9 bases between. CDR3 DNA: TGTGCCAGCAGTGAAGTCTATTCGTACCAAGAGACCCAGTACTTC. Translated: CASSEVYSYQETQYF.

There are a few counts of this clonotype. V and J are TRBV5-1 and TRBJ1-1, with unresolved D. Germline V CDR1 and CDR2: SGHRS, YFSETQ. This CDR3 is 15 amino acids long. The V and J ends lost 7 bases and 1 base respectively, with 17 bases between them. The CDR3 protein is CASGIRQVPNTEAFF. The DNA of the CDR3 is TGCGCCAGCGGCATCCGCCAAGTTCCGAACACTGAAGCTTTCTTT.

This chain links TRBV4-2 with TRBJ1-1; no clear D gene. The CDR3 spans 13 residues. The germline gives CDR1 LGHNA, CDR2 YNFKEQ. V was trimmed by 4 bases and J by 3 bases, leaving 9 bases between them. CDR3 sequence reads: CASSLLRDTEAFF. The CDR3 DNA sequence: TGTGCCAGCAGCCTTCTGAGGGACACTGAAGCTTTCTTT.

V usage is TRBV9 and J usage is TRBJ2-1; possibly TRBD2 for D (6 bases). V was clipped by 3 bases and J by 9 bases, with 10 bases between them. CDR1 and CDR2 (germline): SGDLS, YYNGEE. This CDR3 is built from 12 residues. CDR3 nucleotides: TGTGCCAGCAGCGGTATAGCGGTTGAGCAGTTCTTC. This translates into CASSGIAVEQFF.